The rows below give T cell receptor beta chains drawn from one sample of a study of blood T cell repertoires in COVID-19. The method was immunoSEQ multiplex PCR; TCRdb's version includes in-frame clones alone and lacks a portion of them. The sample yields 45,000 to 65,000 clones, roughly four fifths seen once. The specimen sequenced was peripheral blood. The receptors here all came from a woman older than 75 with COVID-19, enrolled during active disease. CDR3s include the opening cysteine and the closing phenylalanine or tryptophan. A D gene is named only where the DNA matches it firmly. Where a row states a size, it is once, few, many or the class of an expanded clone; other rows omit it.

D gene | clone size | J gene | V gene | CDR3 DNA | CDR3 protein
TRBD1 | . | TRBJ2-5 | TRBV9 | TGTGCCAGCAGCCCAATCGGGGGGACAGGGGGAGAGACCCAGTACTTC | CASSPIGGTGGETQYF
TRBD2 | . | TRBJ2-7 | TRBV3-1/TRBV3-2 | TGTGCCAGCAGCCAGGCTAGCGGGAGTTCCTACGAGCAGTACTTC | CASSQASGSSYEQYF
. | . | TRBJ1-1 | TRBV19 | TGTGCCAGTAGGGAAGGGGCTGAAGCTTTCTTT | CASREGAEAFF
. | . | TRBJ2-2 | TRBV5-6 | TGTGCCAGCAGCTTGGAATCAGGCAGTTCAACCGGGGAGCTGTTTTTT | CASSLESGSSTGELFF
TRBD1 | . | TRBJ1-2 | TRBV7-9 | TGTGCCAGCAGCCCAGTCCTGAGGACAGGGGGAGGCTACACCTTC | CASSPVLRTGGGYTF
TRBD2 | . | TRBJ2-3 | TRBV11-2 | TGTGCCAGCAGGGTAGGCGGACTAGCGGGAGGGGTGAGCACAGATACGCAGTATTTT | CASRVGGLAGGVSTDTQYF
TRBD2 | . | TRBJ2-1 | TRBV4-1 | TGCGCCAGCAGCCCAGGGACTAGCGGGAGGGCCAGGAATGAGCAGTTCTTC | CASSPGTSGRARNEQFF
. | . | TRBJ1-1 | TRBV9 | TGTGCCAGCAGCATCCGGGGAGGGGCGAACACTGAAGCTTTCTTT | CASSIRGGANTEAFF
. | . | TRBJ2-3 | TRBV27 | TGTGCCAGCAGTTTATCGATTTCCAGGTTCGCAGATACGCAGTATTTT | CASSLSISRFADTQYF
TRBD1 | . | TRBJ2-5 | TRBV7-2 | TGTGCCAGCAGCTCCCAGGGGGTCCAAGAGACCCAGTACTTC | CASSSQGVQETQYF
. | . | TRBJ2-1 | TRBV9 | TGTGCCAGCAGCCCCCGGAGCTCCTACAATGAGCAGTTCTTC | CASSPRSSYNEQFF
. | . | TRBJ2-1 | TRBV9 | TGTGCCAGCAGCGTAGCTGGGGCAGTGGCCTACAATGAGCAGTTCTTC | CASSVAGAVAYNEQFF
. | . | TRBJ1-5 | TRBV6-5 | TGTGCCAGCCTCCCAGACTCGCATCAGCCCCAGCATTTT | CASLPDSHQPQHF
. | . | TRBJ2-4 | TRBV7-2 | TGTGCCAGCAGAGTCGCGATTGGAGCCAAAAACATTCAGTACTTC | CASRVAIGAKNIQYF
. | . | TRBJ1-1 | TRBV19 | TGTGCCAGTAGTTATGATCGAGGCACTGAAGCTTTCTTT | CASSYDRGTEAFF
TRBD1 | . | TRBJ1-4 | TRBV12-3/TRBV12-4 | TGTGCCAGTACGGACAGGCCGCGTGGAAAACTGTTTTTT | CASTDRPRGKLFF
TRBD2 | . | TRBJ2-2 | TRBV30 | TGTGCCTGGAGTCTACGGGGGGAGGGGGAGCTGTTTTTT | CAWSLRGEGELFF
. | . | TRBJ2-3 | TRBV30 | TGTGCCTCCAAGCGGGCGGGGGCCACAGATACGCAGTATTTT | CASKRAGATDTQYF
TRBD2 | . | TRBJ2-7 | TRBV11-2 | TGTGCCAGCAGCCCCATGGGACTAGTTTACGAGCAGTACTTC | CASSPMGLVYEQYF
. | once | TRBJ2-1 | TRBV23-1 | TGCGCCAGCAGTCAATCGGGCGGGACCTCCTACAATGAGCAGTTCTTC | CASSQSGGTSYNEQFF
. | . | TRBJ2-2 | TRBV5-4 | TGTGCCAGCAGCTTGCGGGAAAGGATAACCGGGGAGCTGTTTTTT | CASSLRERITGELFF
. | . | TRBJ2-1 | TRBV28 | TGTGCCAGCAGTTTGGTGCCAGGGTCCTACAATGAGCAGTTCTTC | CASSLVPGSYNEQFF
TRBD2 | . | TRBJ2-7 | TRBV24-1 | TGTGCCACCAGTGACGGACTAGCGGGACACTACGAGCAGTACTTC | CATSDGLAGHYEQYF
TRBD2 | . | TRBJ2-5 | TRBV7-3 | TGTGCCAGCAGCTCGGGGGGTTTGACCCAAGAGACCCAGTACTTC | CASSSGGLTQETQYF
TRBD2 | medium-sized | TRBJ2-4 | TRBV6-2/TRBV6-3 | TGTGCCAGCAGCCCCATTTTAAGAAGGACTAGCGGGAGTTGGTCCAAAAACATTCAGTACTTC | CASSPILRRTSGSWSKNIQYF
TRBD2 | . | TRBJ2-1 | TRBV6-5 | TGTGCCAGCAGTTATTACGGGAGGGGCAATGAGCAGTTCTTC | CASSYYGRGNEQFF
TRBD1 | . | TRBJ1-5 | TRBV27 | TGTGCCAGCACCTCTACAGGGGTCCACCAGGATCAGCCCCAGCATTTT | CASTSTGVHQDQPQHF
TRBD1 | few | TRBJ1-1 | TRBV7-3 | TGTGCCAGCAGCTTAACGGGACAGCTAAACACTGAAGCTTTCTTT | CASSLTGQLNTEAFF
TRBD2 | . | TRBJ2-3 | TRBV27 | TGTGCCAGCAGTTTAGAGCGGGAGGAGACAGATACGCAGTATTTT | CASSLEREETDTQYF
TRBD1 | few | TRBJ2-7 | TRBV9 | TGTGCCAGCAGCCCCACAGGGGCCCAGACCTACGAGCAGTACTTC | CASSPTGAQTYEQYF
. | . | TRBJ1-6 | TRBV5-1 | TGCGCCAGCAGGGTACGACAGAATAATTCACCCCTCCACTTT | CASRVRQNNSPLHF
. | . | TRBJ1-4 | TRBV6-1 | TGTGCCAGCAGTGAAGCGCTCGGGGGATTTAATGAAAAACTGTTTTTT | CASSEALGGFNEKLFF
. | . | TRBJ2-1 | TRBV7-8 | TGTGCCAGCTTCAGGGCATTATCGGACAATGAGCAGTTCTTC | CASFRALSDNEQFF
. | . | TRBJ2-1 | TRBV7-9 | TGTGCCAGCACCCATGGTAGCGAATACAATGAGCAGTTCTTC | CASTHGSEYNEQFF
. | . | TRBJ2-6 | TRBV20-1 | TGCAGTGCTAGTTTGGGGGCGCGGTCCGGGGCCAACGTCCTGACTTTC | CSASLGARSGANVLTF
TRBD2 | . | TRBJ2-3 | TRBV4-1 | TGCGCCAGCAGCCAAGAGGGGACTAGCGAAATGCAGTATTTT | CASSQEGTSEMQYF
. | . | TRBJ1-1 | TRBV7-9 | TGTGCCAGCAGCCCAAGGGACAATTTGAACACTGAAGCTTTCTTT | CASSPRDNLNTEAFF
TRBD1 | . | TRBJ1-6 | TRBV7-6 | TGTGCCAGCAGCCCCCGGGACAGGGACTCACCCCTCCACTTT | CASSPRDRDSPLHF
. | few | TRBJ2-1 | TRBV7-9 | TGTGCCAGCAGCAGCCGGACCCGAGAGGGTGAGCAGTTCTTC | CASSSRTREGEQFF
TRBD1 | . | TRBJ1-2 | TRBV5-1 | TGCGCCACCCTCAGCTTGGACAGGAACCCTAACTATGGCTACACCTTC | CATLSLDRNPNYGYTF
TRBD1 | . | TRBJ2-7 | TRBV5-6 | TGTGCCAGCAGCTCGCCGGGACAGGGTGTCCACGAGCAGTACTTC | CASSSPGQGVHEQYF
. | few | TRBJ2-6 | TRBV5-1 | TGCGCCAGCAGCTTGGGGACAGAAAGTTCTGGGGCCAACGTCCTGACTTTC | CASSLGTESSGANVLTF
TRBD1 | . | TRBJ2-7 | TRBV4-1 | TGCGCCAGCAGCCACGGGACAGGGCTGGGAGAGCAGTACTTC | CASSHGTGLGEQYF
TRBD1 | . | TRBJ2-1 | TRBV4-1 | TGCGCCAGCAGCCTACCAGACAGGGGGGCCCATGAGCAGTTCTTC | CASSLPDRGAHEQFF
. | . | TRBJ2-7 | TRBV6-1 | TGTGCCAGCAGTGAACCTGCCAGATCCCACGAGCAGTACTTC | CASSEPARSHEQYF
. | . | TRBJ2-5 | TRBV30 | TGTGCCTGGAGTCTCGAAGAGACCCAGTACTTC | CAWSLEETQYF
TRBD1 | . | TRBJ2-3 | TRBV5-1 | TGCGCCAGCAGCTTGGGACAGGGGGGAAGCACAGATACGCAGTATTTT | CASSLGQGGSTDTQYF
. | . | TRBJ2-6 | TRBV20-1 | TGCAGTGCTAGTAACGGGAGACCCCTCTCTGGGGCCAACGTCCTGACTTTC | CSASNGRPLSGANVLTF
. | . | TRBJ1-2 | TRBV5-1 | TGCGCCAGCAGCTTGGTGATGGCTGGCTATGGCTACACCTTC | CASSLVMAGYGYTF
TRBD1 | few | TRBJ1-6 | TRBV11-2 | TGTGCCAGCAGCCCGGGACAGGCGGGTTCACCCCTCCACTTT | CASSPGQAGSPLHF
TRBD1 | . | TRBJ1-4 | TRBV5-1 | TGCGCCAGCAGCTCCGGACAGGGACACGAAAAACTGTTTTTT | CASSSGQGHEKLFF
. | . | TRBJ2-2 | TRBV2 | TGTGCCAGCTACAGGGATTCGAACACCGGGGAGCTGTTTTTT | CASYRDSNTGELFF
. | . | TRBJ1-5 | TRBV18 | TGTGCCAGCTCACCACGATCAGCAGACTACAATCAGCCCCAGCATTTT | CASSPRSADYNQPQHF
TRBD2 | . | TRBJ2-1 | TRBV25-1 | TGTGCCAGCAGGCTAGGACTAGCGGGAAATAATGAGCAGTTCTTC | CASRLGLAGNNEQFF
. | . | TRBJ2-7 | TRBV18 | TGTGCCAGCTCACCCCCGGGAAACTACGAGCAGTACTTC | CASSPPGNYEQYF